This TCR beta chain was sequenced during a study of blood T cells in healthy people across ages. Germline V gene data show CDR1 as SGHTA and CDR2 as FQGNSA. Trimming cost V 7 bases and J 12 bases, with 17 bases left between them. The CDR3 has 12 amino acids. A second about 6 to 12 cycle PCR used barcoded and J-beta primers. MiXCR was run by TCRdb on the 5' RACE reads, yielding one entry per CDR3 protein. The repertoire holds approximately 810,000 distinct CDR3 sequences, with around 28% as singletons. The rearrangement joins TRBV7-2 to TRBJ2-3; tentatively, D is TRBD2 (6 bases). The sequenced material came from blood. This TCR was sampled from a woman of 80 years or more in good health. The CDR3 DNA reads TGTGCCAGCAACCAATCGGGCGGGGCCCAGTATTTT. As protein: CASNQSGGAQYF.